The entry below gives a single TCR beta chain sequence along with its context. Antigen unknown. This entry comes from a study of vaccination and CD4 T cells after COVID-19. Study-wide background: The cells in question were stimulated using overlapping spike peptides derived from SARS-CoV-2, HCoV-NL63, HCoV-OC43 and HCoV-229E. Cultures acting as controls obtained a CEFX pool, an HIV-1 Nef pool, or no peptide.

At the Johns Hopkins FTIC core, DNA taken from cultured CD4+ T cells was sequenced by way of the Oncomine TCR Beta short-read assay. TCRdb independently ran MiXCR on the PCR reads; one entry per CDR3 protein. The sample holds 18,000 or so distinct CDR3 sequences, just under 30% seen once. This CDR3 has 14 residues. Germline V lookup: CDR1 MNHNS, CDR2 SASEGT. The V and J ends lost 5 bases and 4 bases respectively, with 14 bases between them. The treatment is: approximately 11-day PBMC culture with coronavirus spike peptide pools or control peptides (ViraFEST assay). Following expansion of antigen-specific T cells with peptide pools, ViraFEST then sequenced TCRs. Whole-study findings and limits: Post-vaccination reactive clonotypes (median roughly 37) did not differ significantly from post-infection (approximately 20).

The specimen was cultured CD4+ T cells from blood. The origin of this receptor is a human donor with COVID-19. This sequence joins TRBV6-1 and TRBJ1-1; TRBD1 is a possible D gene (6 bases). CDR3 sequence (DNA): TGTGCCAGCAGTCACAGGGATAGGATCACTGAAGCTTTCTTT. It is translated as CASSHRDRITEAFF.